These T cell receptor beta chains were read from a single sample in a study of shared clonotypes between healthy human individuals. Method: immunoSEQ multiplex PCR; TCRdb's copy keeps in-frame clones and lacks some. This table holds over 1.4 million clones, roughly 95% found once. Sequenced input: naive CD4+ T cells sorted from blood. These receptor sequences come from a young man in good health. Each CDR3 is given without its conserved first and last residue. The D gene is left open where the match is weak.

J gene | D gene | V gene | CDR3 protein
TRBJ2-1 | TRBD2 | TRBV7-2 | ASSLASGKTLSSYNEQF
TRBJ2-3 | NA | TRBV30 | AWRSRVDTQY
TRBJ2-7 | TRBD2 | TRBV7-2 | ASSLTGTSGSWQY
TRBJ2-4 | TRBD1 | TRBV6-6 | ASSMDRVDNIQY
TRBJ2-7 | NA | TRBV10-1 | ASSDRQGRVEQY
TRBJ2-5 | NA | TRBV2 | ASSELAGQFRETQY
TRBJ2-3 | TRBD2 | TRBV7-3 | ASSYPGASGRGTDTQY
TRBJ2-7 | TRBD2 | TRBV7-2 | ASSLVGLAGGGEQY
TRBJ2-1 | TRBD2 | TRBV7-9 | ASSPEGRLAGYYNEQF
TRBJ2-7 | TRBD2 | TRBV14 | ASSPPSSGSFGTYEQY
TRBJ2-1 | NA | TRBV7-8 | ASSRLGGSYNEQF
TRBJ1-5 | TRBD1 | TRBV6-5 | ASRLILTGLNQPQH
TRBJ2-1 | TRBD1 | TRBV5-8 | ASSLRGTANNEQF
TRBJ2-7 | TRBD1 | TRBV29-1 | SAGQGDYEQY
TRBJ2-1 | TRBD2 | TRBV5-1 | ASSSAGTSGHNEQF
TRBJ2-3 | NA | TRBV5-5 | ASSLRLEADTQY
TRBJ1-4 | TRBD1 | TRBV25-1 | ASSERRQGGEKLF
TRBJ2-1 | TRBD2 | TRBV5-1 | ASSEMVSGSVGEQF
TRBJ2-1 | NA | TRBV5-5 | ASSLHTEFNEQF
TRBJ2-7 | TRBD2 | TRBV7-2 | ASSLELASGSDEQY
TRBJ1-1 | NA | TRBV5-5 | ASSLISGRQGEAF
TRBJ2-5 | NA | TRBV2 | ARGRLETQY
TRBJ2-3 | TRBD2 | TRBV5-4 | ASSLLAGGTDTQY
TRBJ2-5 | NA | TRBV5-1 | ASSAVDGAGETQY
TRBJ1-5 | NA | TRBV21-1 | ASSNKAPMKSSNQPQH
TRBJ2-5 | TRBD2 | TRBV7-9 | ASNLLAGESREPPGPQY
TRBJ1-2 | NA | TRBV19 | ASSIPGSYGYT
TRBJ2-1 | TRBD2 | TRBV9 | ASSVLAGGSYNEQF
TRBJ1-1 | NA | TRBV28 | ASKRREMVTEAF
TRBJ2-1 | NA | TRBV27 | ASSIAGLPIIEQF
TRBJ1-3 | TRBD1 | TRBV5-1 | ASSLDSLGQGTGNTIY
TRBJ2-7 | TRBD1 | TRBV19 | ASSIPGQGYEQY
TRBJ2-5 | NA | TRBV19 | ASSIVETAVRETQY
TRBJ2-2 | NA | TRBV18 | ASSPLPVNTGELF
TRBJ1-5 | TRBD1 | TRBV6-6 | ASSSHRGNNQPQH
TRBJ2-3 | NA | TRBV5-1 | ASRLGQTTDTQY
TRBJ2-3 | TRBD2 | TRBV4-1 | ASSQALAGGIDTQY
TRBJ2-5 | NA | TRBV10-3 | AISEAAGTGETQY
TRBJ1-1 | NA | TRBV7-7 | ASSLQVNTEAF
TRBJ2-3 | NA | TRBV11-2 | ASRLNSGTQY
TRBJ2-2 | TRBD2 | TRBV19 | ASSNRKTSGNTGELF
TRBJ2-7 | NA | TRBV18 | ASSPSDRGKPLYEQY
TRBJ2-6 | TRBD2 | TRBV27 | ASSLGGLAGYSGANVLT